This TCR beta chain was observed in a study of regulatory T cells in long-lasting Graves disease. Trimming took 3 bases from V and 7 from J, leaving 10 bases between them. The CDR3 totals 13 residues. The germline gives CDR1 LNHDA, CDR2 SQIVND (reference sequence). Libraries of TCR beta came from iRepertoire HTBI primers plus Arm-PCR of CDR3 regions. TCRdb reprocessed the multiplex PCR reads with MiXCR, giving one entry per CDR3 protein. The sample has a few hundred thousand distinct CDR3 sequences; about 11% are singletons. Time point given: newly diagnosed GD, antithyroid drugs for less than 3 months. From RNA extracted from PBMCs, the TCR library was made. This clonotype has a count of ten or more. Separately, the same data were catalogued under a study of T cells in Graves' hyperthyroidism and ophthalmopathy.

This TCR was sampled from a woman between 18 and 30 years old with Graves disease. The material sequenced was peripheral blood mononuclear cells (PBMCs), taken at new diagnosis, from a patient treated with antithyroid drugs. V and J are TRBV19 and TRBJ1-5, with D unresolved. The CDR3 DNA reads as TGTGCCAGTAGTATTGGGGAAAGGCAGCCCCAGCATTTT. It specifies CASSIGERQPQHF. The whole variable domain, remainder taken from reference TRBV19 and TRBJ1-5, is DGGITQSPKYLFRKEGQNVTLSCEQNLNHDAMYWYRQDPGQGLRLIYYSQIVNDFQKGDIAEGYSVSREKKESFPLTVTSAQKNPTAFYLCASSIGERQPQHFGDGTRLSIL.